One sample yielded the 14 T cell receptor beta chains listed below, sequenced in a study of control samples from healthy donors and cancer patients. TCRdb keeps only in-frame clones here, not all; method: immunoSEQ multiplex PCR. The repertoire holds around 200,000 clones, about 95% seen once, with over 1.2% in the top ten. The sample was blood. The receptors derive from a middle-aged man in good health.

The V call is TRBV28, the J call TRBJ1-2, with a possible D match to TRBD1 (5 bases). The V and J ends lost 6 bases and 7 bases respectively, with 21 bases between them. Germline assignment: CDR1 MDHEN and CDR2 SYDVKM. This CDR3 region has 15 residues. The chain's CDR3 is CASSTTEGRAGGYTF. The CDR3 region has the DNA TGTGCCAGCAGCACTACTGAGGGCAGGGCGGGTGGCTACACCTTC.

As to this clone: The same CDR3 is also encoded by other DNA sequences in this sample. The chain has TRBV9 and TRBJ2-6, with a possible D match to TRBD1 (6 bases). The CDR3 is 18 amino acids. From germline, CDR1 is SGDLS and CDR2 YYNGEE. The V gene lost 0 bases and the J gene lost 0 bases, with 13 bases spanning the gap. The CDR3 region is CASSVGGQRNSGANVLTF. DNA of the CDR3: TGTGCCAGCAGCGTAGGGGGACAACGAAACTCTGGGGCCAACGTCCTGACTTTC.

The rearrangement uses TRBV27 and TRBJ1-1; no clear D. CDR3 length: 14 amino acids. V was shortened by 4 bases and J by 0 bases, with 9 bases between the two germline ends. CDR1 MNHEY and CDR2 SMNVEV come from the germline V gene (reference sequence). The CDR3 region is CASSSRGLNTEAFF. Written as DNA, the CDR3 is TGTGCCAGCAGTTCCCGGGGATTGAACACTGAAGCTTTCTTT.

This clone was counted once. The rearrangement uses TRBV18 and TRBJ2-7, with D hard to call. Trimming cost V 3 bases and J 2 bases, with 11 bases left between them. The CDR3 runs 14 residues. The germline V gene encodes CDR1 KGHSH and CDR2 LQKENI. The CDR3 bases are TGTGCCAGCTCACCCTTTCCCGACGCCTACGAGCAGTACGTC. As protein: CASSPFPDAYEQYV.

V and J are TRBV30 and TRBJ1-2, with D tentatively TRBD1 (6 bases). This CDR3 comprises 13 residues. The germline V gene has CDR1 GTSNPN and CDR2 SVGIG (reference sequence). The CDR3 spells CATMDRANYGYTF. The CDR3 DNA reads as TGTGCGACTATGGACAGAGCTAACTATGGCTACACCTTC.

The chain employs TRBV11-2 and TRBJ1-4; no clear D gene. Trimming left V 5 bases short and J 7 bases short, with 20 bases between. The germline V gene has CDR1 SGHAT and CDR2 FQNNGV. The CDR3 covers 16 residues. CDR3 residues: CASSTRGLPAVEKLFF. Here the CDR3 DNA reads TGTGCCAGCAGCACACGTGGGCTTCCCGCAGTTGAAAAACTGTTTTTT. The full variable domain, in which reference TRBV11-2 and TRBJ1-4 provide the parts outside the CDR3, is EAGVAQSPRYKIIEKRQSVAFWCNPISGHATLYWYQQILGQGPKLLIQFQNNGVVDDSQLPKDRFSAERLKGVDSTLKIQPAKLEDSAVYLCASSTRGLPAVEKLFFGSGTQLSVL.

The DNA of the CDR3 is TGTGCCAGCAGCCGGGGTGGCGCTGAAGCTTTCTTT. Encoded protein: CASSRGGAEAFF. V gene TRBV6-5 combines with J gene TRBJ1-1; D gene unclear. This CDR3 comprises 12 residues. Trimming pared 6 bases from V and 6 bases from J, leaving 11 bases between. Per the germline V gene, CDR1 is MNHEY and CDR2 is SVGAGI.

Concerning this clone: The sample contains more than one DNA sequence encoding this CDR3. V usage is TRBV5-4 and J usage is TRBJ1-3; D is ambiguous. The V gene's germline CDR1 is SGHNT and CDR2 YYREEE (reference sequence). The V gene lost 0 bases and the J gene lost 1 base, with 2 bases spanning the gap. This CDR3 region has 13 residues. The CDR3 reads CASSLGSGNTIYF. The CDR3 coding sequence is TGTGCCAGCAGCTTGGGATCTGGAAACACCATATATTTT.

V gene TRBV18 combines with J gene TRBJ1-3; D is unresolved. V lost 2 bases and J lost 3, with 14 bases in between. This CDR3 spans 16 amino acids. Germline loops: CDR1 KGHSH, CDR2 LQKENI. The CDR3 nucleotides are TGTGCCAGCTCACCAATTTTTGGCCAGCATGGAAACACCATATATTTT. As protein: CASSPIFGQHGNTIYF.

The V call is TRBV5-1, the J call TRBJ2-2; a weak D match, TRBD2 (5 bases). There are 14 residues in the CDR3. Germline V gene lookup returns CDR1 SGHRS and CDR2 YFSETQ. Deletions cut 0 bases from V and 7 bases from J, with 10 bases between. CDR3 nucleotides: TGCGCCAGCAGCTTGGCGAGGGAAGACGGGGAGCTGTTTTTT. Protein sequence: CASSLAREDGELFF.

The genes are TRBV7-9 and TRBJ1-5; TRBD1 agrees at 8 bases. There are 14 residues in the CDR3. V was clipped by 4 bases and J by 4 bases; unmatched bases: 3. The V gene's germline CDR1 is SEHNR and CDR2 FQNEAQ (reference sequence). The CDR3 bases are TGTGCCAGCAGCTGGACAGGGCCGAATCAGCCCCAGCATTTT. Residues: CASSWTGPNQPQHF.

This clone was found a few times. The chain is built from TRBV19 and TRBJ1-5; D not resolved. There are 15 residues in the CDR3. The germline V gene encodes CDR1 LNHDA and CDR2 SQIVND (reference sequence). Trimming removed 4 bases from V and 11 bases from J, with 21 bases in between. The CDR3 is CASSTSDGARLAQHF. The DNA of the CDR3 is TGTGCCAGTAGTACCTCGGACGGCGCCAGGTTGGCCCAGCATTTT.

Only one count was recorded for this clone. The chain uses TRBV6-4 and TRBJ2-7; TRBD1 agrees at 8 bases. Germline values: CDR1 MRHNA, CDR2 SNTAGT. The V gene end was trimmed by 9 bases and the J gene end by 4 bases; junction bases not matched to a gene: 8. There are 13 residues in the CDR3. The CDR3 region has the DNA TGTGCCAGTCGGACAGGGAGGCAGTACGAGCAGTACGTC. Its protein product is CASRTGRQYEQYV.

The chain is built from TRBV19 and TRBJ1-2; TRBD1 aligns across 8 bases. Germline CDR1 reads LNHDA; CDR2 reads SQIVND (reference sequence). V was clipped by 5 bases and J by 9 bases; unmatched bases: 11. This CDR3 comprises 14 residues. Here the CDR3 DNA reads TGTGCCAGTAGTGTCCATACGGGACAGGACCGCTACACCTTC. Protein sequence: CASSVHTGQDRYTF.